This paragraph reports one TCR beta chain. This sample was included in a study of CD8 T cells in Susac syndrome. V lost 3 bases to trimming and J lost 5 bases, with 11 bases between them. The CDR3 loop spans 13 amino acids. From germline, CDR1 is DFQATT and CDR2 SNEGSKA (reference sequence). The RNA input was roughly 0.45 to 1 ug, and it was reverse transcribed with random hexamers. TCRdb reanalysed the immunoSEQ multiplex PCR reads using MiXCR and keeps one entry per CDR3 protein. The sample holds approximately 260,000 distinct CDR3 sequences; 96% are singletons and the top ten take under 0.12%. The chain recombines TRBV20-1 with TRBJ2-1; D not resolved. The source of this sequence is a human donor with Susac syndrome. The sample comprised CD4+ T cells from PBMCs. CDR3 amino acids: CSASALRNNEQFF. The CDR3, as DNA: TGCAGTGCTAGTGCTTTGCGGAACAATGAGCAGTTCTTC.